Listed below are T cell receptor beta chains from one sample, sequenced in a study of Ad26.COV2.S vaccination and SARS-CoV-2 variants. Clones were read by immunoSEQ multiplex PCR, and TCRdb kept only the in-frame ones, dropping some. The sample contains about 680,000 clones, around 92% of which appear only once. The input for sequencing was peripheral blood, taken in a trial of Ad26.COV2.S vaccine versus placebo. These TCRs come from a person aged 18-65 years who received the Ad26.COV2.S COVID-19 vaccine or a placebo. Each CDR3 is given with its conserved first and last residue. D genes are given only for firm matches. Expanded clones get a size class; other rows say once, few or many, or leave the size out.

NA,TRBD2,TRBV5-1,TRBJ2-7,CASSYLSGGYEQYF,TGCGCCAGCAGCTACCTTAGCGGGGGCTACGAGCAGTACTTC
NA,NA,TRBV4-3,TRBJ2-1,CASSQESGEQFF,TGCGCCAGCAGCCAAGAATCGGGTGAGCAGTTCTTC
NA,NA,TRBV9,TRBJ1-6,CASSVDGSYNSPLHF,TGTGCCAGCAGCGTGGACGGCTCCTATAATTCACCCCTCCACTTT
NA,NA,TRBV7-9,TRBJ1-2,CASRGDTHYGYTF,TGTGCCAGCAGAGGGGACACCCACTATGGCTACACCTTC
NA,NA,TRBV19,TRBJ2-3,CASSPGGTDTQYF,TGTGCCAGTAGCCCCGGGGGCACAGATACGCAGTATTTT
NA,TRBD1,TRBV6-5,TRBJ1-5,CASRDRDSLNQPQHF,TGTGCCAGCAGGGATCGGGACAGCCTGAATCAGCCCCAGCATTTT
NA,NA,TRBV2,TRBJ2-7,CASSEALTGKGYEQYF,TGTGCCAGCAGTGAAGCTTTAACAGGGAAAGGTTACGAGCAGTACTTC
NA,NA,TRBV29-1,TRBJ1-3,CSVEEGVGNTIYF,TGCAGCGTTGAGGAGGGAGTCGGAAACACCATATATTTT
NA,NA,TRBV3-1/TRBV3-2,TRBJ1-2,CASSTFGGNYGYTF,TGTGCCAGCAGTACTTTCGGGGGTAACTATGGCTACACCTTC
NA,TRBD1,TRBV18,TRBJ1-6,CASSPLGTGDNSPLHF,TGTGCCAGCTCACCTCTCGGGACAGGGGATAATTCACCCCTCCACTTT
NA,NA,TRBV27,TRBJ2-3,CASSSGAVTVADTQYF,TGTGCCAGCAGTTCGGGGGCAGTGACGGTGGCAGATACGCAGTATTTT
NA,NA,TRBV7-2,TRBJ1-1,CASSTSSGGNTEAFF,TGTGCCAGCAGCACGTCCTCCGGGGGTAACACTGAAGCTTTCTTT
NA,TRBD1,TRBV5-4,TRBJ1-4,CASSLDRGRQEKLFF,TGTGCCAGCAGCTTGGACAGGGGGCGTCAAGAAAAACTGTTTTTT
NA,TRBD2,TRBV27,TRBJ2-2,CASSLAMASGGAGELFF,TGTGCCAGCAGTTTAGCAATGGCTAGCGGGGGGGCCGGGGAGCTGTTTTTT
NA,NA,TRBV19,TRBJ2-1,CASSTSPPGPVPYNEQFF,TGTGCCAGTAGTACAAGCCCCCCTGGGCCGGTCCCCTACAATGAGCAGTTCTTC
NA,TRBD1,TRBV6-6,TRBJ2-5,CASSPGQGGKETQYF,TGTGCCAGCAGCCCGGGACAGGGGGGAAAAGAGACCCAGTACTTC
NA,NA,TRBV27,TRBJ1-2,CASRGEGVLYGYTF,TGTGCCAGCAGGGGGGAAGGGGTCCTATATGGCTACACCTTC
NA,NA,TRBV23-1,TRBJ2-7,CASQLRDILYEQYF,TGCGCCAGCCAACTCCGGGACATACTTTACGAGCAGTACTTC
NA,TRBD2,TRBV15,TRBJ2-1,CATSRTINSGGRNNEQFF,TGTGCCACCAGCAGAACGATAAATAGCGGGGGGCGGAACAATGAGCAGTTCTTC
NA,TRBD1,TRBV19,TRBJ2-5,CASSPWTGRQTQYF,TGTGCCAGTAGTCCCTGGACAGGGCGGCAGACCCAGTACTTC
NA,NA,TRBV19,TRBJ1-2,CASSIAAVYGYTF,TGTGCCAGTAGTATAGCGGCGGTCTATGGCTACACCTTC
NA,TRBD2,TRBV30,TRBJ2-7,CAWSLAGAYEQYF,TGTGCCTGGTCCCTAGCGGGAGCCTACGAGCAGTACTTC
NA,NA,TRBV29-1,TRBJ1-6,CSAKADYNSPLHF,TGCAGCGCAAAGGCCGATTATAATTCACCCCTCCACTTT
NA,NA,TRBV2,TRBJ2-3,CATGDISTDTQYF,TGTGCCACCGGGGACATAAGCACAGATACGCAGTATTTT
few,TRBD1,TRBV10-1,TRBJ2-7,CASSRDSRYEQYF,TGCGCCAGCAGTAGGGACAGCCGGTACGAGCAGTACTTC
NA,NA,TRBV19,TRBJ1-3,CASRRSAGNTIYF,TGTGCCAGTAGGCGGTCAGCTGGAAACACCATATATTTT